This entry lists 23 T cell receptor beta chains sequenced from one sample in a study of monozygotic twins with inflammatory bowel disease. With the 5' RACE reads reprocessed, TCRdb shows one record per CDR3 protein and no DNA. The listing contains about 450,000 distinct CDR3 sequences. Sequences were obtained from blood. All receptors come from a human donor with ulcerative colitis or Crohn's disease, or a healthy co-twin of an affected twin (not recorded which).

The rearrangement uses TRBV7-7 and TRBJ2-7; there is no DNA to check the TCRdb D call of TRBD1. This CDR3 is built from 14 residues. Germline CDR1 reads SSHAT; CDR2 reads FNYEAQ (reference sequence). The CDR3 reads CASSATGASGEQYF. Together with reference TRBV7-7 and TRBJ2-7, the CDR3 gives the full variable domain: GAGVSQSPRYKVTKRGQDVTLRCDPISSHATLYWYQQALGQGPEFLTYFNYEAQPDKSGLPSDRFSAERPEGSISTLTIQRTEQRDSAMYRCASSATGASGEQYFGPGTRLTVT.

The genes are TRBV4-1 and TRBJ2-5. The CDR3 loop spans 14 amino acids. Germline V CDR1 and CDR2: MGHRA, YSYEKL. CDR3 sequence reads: CASSQDPGPETQYF.

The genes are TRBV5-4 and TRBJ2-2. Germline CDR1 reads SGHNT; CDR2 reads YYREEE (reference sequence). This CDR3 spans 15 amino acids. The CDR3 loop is CASSYDSRNTGELFF.

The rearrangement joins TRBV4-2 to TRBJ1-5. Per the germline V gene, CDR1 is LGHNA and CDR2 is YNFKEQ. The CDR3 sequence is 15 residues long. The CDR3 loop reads CASSQEHTGNQPQHF.

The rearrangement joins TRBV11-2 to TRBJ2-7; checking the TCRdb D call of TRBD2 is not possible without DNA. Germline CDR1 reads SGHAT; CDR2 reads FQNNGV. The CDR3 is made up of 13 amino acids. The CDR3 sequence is CASSRVRGGEQYF.

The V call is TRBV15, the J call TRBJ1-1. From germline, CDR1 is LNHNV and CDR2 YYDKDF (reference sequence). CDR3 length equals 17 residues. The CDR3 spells CATSRDYGQDRNTEAFF.

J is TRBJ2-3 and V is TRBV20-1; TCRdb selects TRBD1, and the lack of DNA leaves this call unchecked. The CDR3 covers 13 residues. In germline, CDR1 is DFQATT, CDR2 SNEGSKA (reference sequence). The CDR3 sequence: CSAIAGALDTQYF.

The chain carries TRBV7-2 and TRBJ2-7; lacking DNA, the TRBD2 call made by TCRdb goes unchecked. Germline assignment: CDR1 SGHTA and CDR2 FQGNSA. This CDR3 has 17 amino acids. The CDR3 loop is CASSLGLAGGFVYEQYF.

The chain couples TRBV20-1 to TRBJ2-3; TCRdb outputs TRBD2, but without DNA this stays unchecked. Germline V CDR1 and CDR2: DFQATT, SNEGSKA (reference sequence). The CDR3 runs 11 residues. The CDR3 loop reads CSAVQLERQYF.

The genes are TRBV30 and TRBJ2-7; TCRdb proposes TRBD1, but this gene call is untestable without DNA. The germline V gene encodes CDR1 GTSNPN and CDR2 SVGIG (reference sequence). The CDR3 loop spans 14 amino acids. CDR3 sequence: CAWSNWQGGSEQYF.

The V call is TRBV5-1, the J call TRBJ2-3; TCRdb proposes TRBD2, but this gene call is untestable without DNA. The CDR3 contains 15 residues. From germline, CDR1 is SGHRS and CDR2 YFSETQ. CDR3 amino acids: CASSSGTIPTDTQYF.

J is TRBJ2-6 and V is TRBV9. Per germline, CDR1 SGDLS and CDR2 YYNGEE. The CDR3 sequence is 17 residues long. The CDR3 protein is CASSSGPPGSGANVLTF.

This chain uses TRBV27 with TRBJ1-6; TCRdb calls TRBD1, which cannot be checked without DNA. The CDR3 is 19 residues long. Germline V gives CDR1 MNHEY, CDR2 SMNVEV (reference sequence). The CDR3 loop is CASSWARDRTSFSNSPLHF.

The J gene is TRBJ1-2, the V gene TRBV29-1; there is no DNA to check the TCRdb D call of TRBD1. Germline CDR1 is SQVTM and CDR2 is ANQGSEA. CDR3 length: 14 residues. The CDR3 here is CSVEEGTGFNGYTF.

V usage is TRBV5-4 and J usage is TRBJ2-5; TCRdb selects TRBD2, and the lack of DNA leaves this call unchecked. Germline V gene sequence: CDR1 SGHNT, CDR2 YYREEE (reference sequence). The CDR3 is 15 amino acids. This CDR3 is CASSLEGTSLETQYF.

The CDR3 reads CAISSRTSGVYNEQFF. The chain recombines TRBV10-3 with TRBJ2-1; there is no DNA to check the TCRdb D call of TRBD2. Germline values: CDR1 ENHRY, CDR2 SYGVKD. The CDR3 is 16 amino acids.

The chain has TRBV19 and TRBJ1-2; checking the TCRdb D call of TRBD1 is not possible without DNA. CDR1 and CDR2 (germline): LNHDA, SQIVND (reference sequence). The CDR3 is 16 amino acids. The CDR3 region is CASSPALGVTNYGYTF.

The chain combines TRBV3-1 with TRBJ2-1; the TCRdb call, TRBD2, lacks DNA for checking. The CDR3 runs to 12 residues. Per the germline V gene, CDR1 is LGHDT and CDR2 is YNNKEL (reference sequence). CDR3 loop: CASSQTRHEQFF.

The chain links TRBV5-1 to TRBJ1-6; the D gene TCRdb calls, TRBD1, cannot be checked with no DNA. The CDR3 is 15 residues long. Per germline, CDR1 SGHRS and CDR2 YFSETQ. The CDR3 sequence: CASSLSQGGNSPLHF.

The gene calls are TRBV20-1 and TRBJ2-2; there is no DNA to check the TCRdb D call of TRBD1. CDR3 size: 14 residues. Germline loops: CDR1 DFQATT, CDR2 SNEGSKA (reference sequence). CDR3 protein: CSADRGLNTGELFF.

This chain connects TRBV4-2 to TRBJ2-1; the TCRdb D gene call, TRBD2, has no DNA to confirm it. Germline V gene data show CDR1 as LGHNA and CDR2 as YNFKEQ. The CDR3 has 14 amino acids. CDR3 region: CASSHPGTSGEQFF.

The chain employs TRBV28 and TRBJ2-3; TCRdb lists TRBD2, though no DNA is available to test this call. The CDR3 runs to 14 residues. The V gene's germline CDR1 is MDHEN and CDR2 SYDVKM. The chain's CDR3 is CASKLAGGPRTQYF.

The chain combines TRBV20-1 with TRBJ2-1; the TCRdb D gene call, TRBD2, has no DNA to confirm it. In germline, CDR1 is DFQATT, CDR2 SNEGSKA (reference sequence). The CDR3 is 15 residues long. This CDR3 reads CSARKTSGPYNEQFF.